Listed below are T cell receptor beta chains from one sample, sequenced in a study of T-cell reconstitution after alpha-beta-depleted transplantation in children. TCRdb ran MiXCR on the PCR reads and lists one entry per CDR3 protein. The sample holds roughly 200,000 distinct CDR3 sequences, under 13% seen once. Material: PBMCs, obtained before TCRalphabeta/CD19-depleted stem cell transplant. The receptors were sampled from a child less than two years old with acute myeloid leukemia, due to receive a stem cell transplant. Both conserved end residues are part of each CDR3. D genes are given only for firm matches. Where a row states a size, it is once, few, many or the class of an expanded clone; other rows omit it.

CDR3	DNA	D	V	J	size
CCWGRTGGRSYEQYF	TGCTGTTGGGGCCGGACTGGGGGCCGCTCCTACGAGCAGTACTTC	.	TRBV20-1	TRBJ2-7	.
CASSLRRERSNYGYTF	TGTGCCAGCAGCTTGAGAAGGGAACGATCTAACTATGGCTACACCTTC	.	TRBV5-5	TRBJ1-2	many
CSAWTSGSSYEQYF	TGCAGCGCTTGGACTAGCGGGAGCTCCTACGAGCAGTACTTC	TRBD2	TRBV29-1	TRBJ2-7	many
CASSVADTNEQFF	TGTGCCAGCAGCGTAGCGGACACCAATGAGCAGTTCTTC	.	TRBV9	TRBJ2-1	.
CASSFPGTAWPDTQYF	TGTGCCAGCAGCTTCCCCGGGACAGCATGGCCGGATACGCAGTATTTT	TRBD1	TRBV5-6	TRBJ2-3	.
CASRPGTGIGDYGYTF	TGCGCCAGCAGACCCGGGACAGGGATAGGAGACTATGGCTACACCTTC	TRBD1	TRBV4-1	TRBJ1-2	many
CASSLGQRNEQFF	TGCGCCAGCAGCTTGGGACAGCGCAATGAGCAGTTCTTC	.	TRBV5-1	TRBJ2-1	many
CASRYRTEGYTF	TGTGCCAGCAGGTATCGGACGGAAGGCTACACCTTC	.	TRBV7-2	TRBJ1-2	many
CSAIVGGTDTQYF	TGCAGTGCTATTGTGGGAGGCACAGATACGCAGTATTTT	.	TRBV20-1	TRBJ2-3	few
CASSAFRGTVNYGYTF	TGTGCCAGCAGCGCGTTCAGGGGGACGGTTAACTATGGCTACACCTTC	TRBD1	TRBV4-2	TRBJ1-2	many
CASSQDGGDCNEQFF	TGTGCCAGCAGCCAAGATGGCGGGGACTGCAATGAGCAGTTCTTC	.	TRBV3-1	TRBJ2-1	.
CASSLDSGTEVYNEQFF	TGTGCCAGCAGCTTAGATTCTGGGACAGAAGTATACAATGAGCAGTTCTTC	TRBD1	TRBV11-2	TRBJ2-1	few
CASSLVRGRTGAPYEQYF	TGTGCCAGCAGCTTAGTTCGGGGACGGACAGGGGCGCCCTACGAGCAGTACTTC	TRBD1	TRBV7-9	TRBJ2-7	many
CASKQGPGELFF	TGTGCCAGCAAACAGGGCCCCGGGGAGCTGTTTTTT	.	TRBV14	TRBJ2-2	many
CASSLRLAGAVDTQYF	TGTGCCAGCAGCCTCCGCCTCGCGGGAGCCGTAGATACGCAGTATTTT	TRBD2	TRBV5-4	TRBJ2-3	few
CASSLEFYGYTF	TGTGCCAGCAGCTTGGAATTCTATGGCTACACCTTC	.	TRBV7-2	TRBJ1-2	many
CASSPNNAGGGETQYF	TGCGCCAGCAGTCCCAATAACGCCGGGGGCGGAGAGACCCAGTACTTC	.	TRBV5-1	TRBJ2-5	many
CASSLVVDTGELFF	TGTGCCAGCAGTTTAGTGGTGGACACCGGGGAGCTGTTTTTT	.	TRBV12-3/TRBV12-4	TRBJ2-2	many
CASSAGETQYF	TGCGCCAGCAGCGCCGGGGAGACCCAGTACTTC	.	TRBV5-1	TRBJ2-5	many
CASSYSNRGPTEAFF	TGTGCCAGCAGTTACTCGAACAGGGGGCCAACTGAAGCTTTCTTT	TRBD1	TRBV6-5	TRBJ1-1	.
CASSLTGKAEAFF	TGTGCCAGCAGCTTAACCGGGAAAGCTGAAGCTTTCTTT	.	TRBV5-5	TRBJ1-1	many
CSARGDSGEQFF	TGCAGTGCTAGGGGGGATAGTGGTGAGCAGTTCTTC	.	TRBV20-1	TRBJ2-1	many
CASSLVPLPAEQYF	TGTGCCAGCAGCTTGGTACCTCTTCCGGCCGAGCAGTACTTC	.	TRBV5-5	TRBJ2-7	many
CASSGGGRWGYTF	TGTGCCAGCAGCGGGGGGGGGCGATGGGGCTACACCTTC	.	TRBV7-6	TRBJ1-2	.
CASSTPQLPYEQYF	TGTGCCAGCAGCACTCCACAGTTACCCTACGAGCAGTACTTC	.	TRBV28	TRBJ2-7	many